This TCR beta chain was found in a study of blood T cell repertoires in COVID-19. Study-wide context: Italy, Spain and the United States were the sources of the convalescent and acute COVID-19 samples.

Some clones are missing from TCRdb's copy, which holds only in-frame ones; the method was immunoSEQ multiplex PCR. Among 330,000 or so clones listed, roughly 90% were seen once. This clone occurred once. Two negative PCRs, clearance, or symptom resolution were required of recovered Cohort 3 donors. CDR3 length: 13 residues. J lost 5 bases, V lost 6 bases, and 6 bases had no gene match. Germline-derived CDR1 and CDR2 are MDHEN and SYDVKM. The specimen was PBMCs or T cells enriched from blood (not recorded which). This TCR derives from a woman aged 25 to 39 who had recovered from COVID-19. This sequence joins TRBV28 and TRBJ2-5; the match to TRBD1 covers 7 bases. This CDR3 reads CASSKGALETQYF. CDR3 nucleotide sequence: TGTGCCAGCAGCAAGGGGGCATTGGAGACCCAGTACTTC.